The entry below describes one T cell receptor beta chain. The data were taken from a study of blood T cell repertoires in COVID-19. Turning to the study itself: Whether acute or convalescent, the COVID-19 samples came from the United States, Italy and Spain. PBMCs, B-cell-depleted T cells, or T cells were the source of the cDNA or gDNA that made up the material.

Produced via immunoSEQ multiplex PCR; TCRdb's table is partial and in-frame only. The sample contains a few hundred thousand clones, approximately 88% of which appear only once. The V gene end was trimmed by 0 bases and the J gene end by 7 bases; junction bases not matched to a gene: 5. The germline gives CDR1 SGHDT, CDR2 YYEEEE. The CDR3 extends over 15 amino acids. The specimen was peripheral blood. This receptor was identified in a woman aged 30 to 39 with acute or convalescent COVID-19. The rearrangement uses TRBV5-6 and TRBJ1-4, with 8 positions matching TRBD1. DNA of the CDR3: TGTGCCAGCAGCTTGGCTCAGGGGGCGGGTGAAAAACTGTTTTTT. Translated, it gives CASSLAQGAGEKLFF.